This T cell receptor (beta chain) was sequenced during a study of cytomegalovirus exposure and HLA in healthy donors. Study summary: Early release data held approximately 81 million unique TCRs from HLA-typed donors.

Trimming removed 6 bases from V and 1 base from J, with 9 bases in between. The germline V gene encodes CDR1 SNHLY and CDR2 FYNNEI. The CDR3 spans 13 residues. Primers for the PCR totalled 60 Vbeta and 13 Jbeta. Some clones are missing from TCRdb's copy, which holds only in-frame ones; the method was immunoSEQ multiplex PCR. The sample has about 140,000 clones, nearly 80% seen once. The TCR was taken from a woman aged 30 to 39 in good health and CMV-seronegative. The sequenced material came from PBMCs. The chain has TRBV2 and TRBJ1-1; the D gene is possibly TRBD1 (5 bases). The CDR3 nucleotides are TGTGCCAGCAGATCCGGACAGAACACTGAAGCTTTCTTT. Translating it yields CASRSGQNTEAFF.